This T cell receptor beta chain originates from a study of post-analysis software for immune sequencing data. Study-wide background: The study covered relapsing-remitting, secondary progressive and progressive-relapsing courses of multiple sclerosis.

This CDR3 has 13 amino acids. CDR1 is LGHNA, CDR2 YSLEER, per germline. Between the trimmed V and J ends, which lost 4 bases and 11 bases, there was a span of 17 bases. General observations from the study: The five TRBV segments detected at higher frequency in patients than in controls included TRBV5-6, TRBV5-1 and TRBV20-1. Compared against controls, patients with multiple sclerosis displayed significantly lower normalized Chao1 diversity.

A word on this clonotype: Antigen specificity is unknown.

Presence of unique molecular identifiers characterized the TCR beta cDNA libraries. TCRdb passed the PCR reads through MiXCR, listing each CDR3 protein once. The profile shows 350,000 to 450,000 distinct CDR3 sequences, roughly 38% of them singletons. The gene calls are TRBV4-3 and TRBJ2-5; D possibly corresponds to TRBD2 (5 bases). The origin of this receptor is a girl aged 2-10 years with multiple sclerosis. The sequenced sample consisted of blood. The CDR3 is CASSPPGSGVQYF. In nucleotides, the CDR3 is TGCGCCAGCAGCCCCCCTGGATCCGGGGTGCAGTACTTC.